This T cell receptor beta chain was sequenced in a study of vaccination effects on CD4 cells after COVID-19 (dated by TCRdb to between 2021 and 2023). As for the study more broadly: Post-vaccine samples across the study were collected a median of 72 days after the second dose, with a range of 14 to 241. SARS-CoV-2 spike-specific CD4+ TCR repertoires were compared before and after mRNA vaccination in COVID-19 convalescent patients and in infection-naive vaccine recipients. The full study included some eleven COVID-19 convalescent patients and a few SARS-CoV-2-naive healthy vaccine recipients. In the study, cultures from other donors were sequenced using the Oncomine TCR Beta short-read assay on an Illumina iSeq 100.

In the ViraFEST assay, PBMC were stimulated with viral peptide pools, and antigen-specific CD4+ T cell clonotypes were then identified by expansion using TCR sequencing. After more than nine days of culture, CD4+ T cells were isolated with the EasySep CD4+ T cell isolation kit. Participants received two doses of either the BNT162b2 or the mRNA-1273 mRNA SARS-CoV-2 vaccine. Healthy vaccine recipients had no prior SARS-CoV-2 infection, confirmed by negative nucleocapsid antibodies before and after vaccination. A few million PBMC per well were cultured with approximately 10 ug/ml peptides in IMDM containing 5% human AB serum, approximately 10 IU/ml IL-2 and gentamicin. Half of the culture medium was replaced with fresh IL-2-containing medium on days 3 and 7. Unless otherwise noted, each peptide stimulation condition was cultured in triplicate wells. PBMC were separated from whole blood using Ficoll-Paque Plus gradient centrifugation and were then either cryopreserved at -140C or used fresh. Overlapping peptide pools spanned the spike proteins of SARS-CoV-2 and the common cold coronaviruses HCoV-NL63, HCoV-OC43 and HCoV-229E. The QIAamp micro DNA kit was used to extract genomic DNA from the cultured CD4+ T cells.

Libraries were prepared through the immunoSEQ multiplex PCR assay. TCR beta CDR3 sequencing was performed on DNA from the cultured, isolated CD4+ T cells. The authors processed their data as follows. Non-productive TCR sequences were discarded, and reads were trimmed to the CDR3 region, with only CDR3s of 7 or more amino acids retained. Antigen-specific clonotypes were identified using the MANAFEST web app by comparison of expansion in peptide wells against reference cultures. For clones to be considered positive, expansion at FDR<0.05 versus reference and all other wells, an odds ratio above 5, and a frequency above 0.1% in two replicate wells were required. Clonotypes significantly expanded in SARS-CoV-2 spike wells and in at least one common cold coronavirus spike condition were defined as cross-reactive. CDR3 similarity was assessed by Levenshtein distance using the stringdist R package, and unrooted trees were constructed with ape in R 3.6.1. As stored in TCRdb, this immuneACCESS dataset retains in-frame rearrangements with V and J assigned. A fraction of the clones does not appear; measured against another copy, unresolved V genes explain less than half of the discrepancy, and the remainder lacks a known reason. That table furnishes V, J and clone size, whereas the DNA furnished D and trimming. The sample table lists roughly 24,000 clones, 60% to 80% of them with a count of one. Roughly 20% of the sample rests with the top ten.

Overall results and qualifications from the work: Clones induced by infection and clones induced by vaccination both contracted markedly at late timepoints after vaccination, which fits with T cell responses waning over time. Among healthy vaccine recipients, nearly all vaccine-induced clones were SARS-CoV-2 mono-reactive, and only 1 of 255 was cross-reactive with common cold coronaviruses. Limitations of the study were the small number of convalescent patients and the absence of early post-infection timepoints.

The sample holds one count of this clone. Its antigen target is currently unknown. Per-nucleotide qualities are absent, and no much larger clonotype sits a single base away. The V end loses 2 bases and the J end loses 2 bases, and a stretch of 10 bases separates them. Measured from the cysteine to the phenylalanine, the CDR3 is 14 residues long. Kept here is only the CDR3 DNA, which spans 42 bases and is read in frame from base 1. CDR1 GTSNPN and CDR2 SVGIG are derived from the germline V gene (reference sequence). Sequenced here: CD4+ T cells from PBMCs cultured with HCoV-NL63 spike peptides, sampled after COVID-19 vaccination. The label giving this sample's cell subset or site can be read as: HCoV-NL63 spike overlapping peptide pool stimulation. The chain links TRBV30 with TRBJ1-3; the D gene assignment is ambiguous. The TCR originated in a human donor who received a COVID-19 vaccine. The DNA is TGTGCCTGGAGTTGGGGTCAGACTGGAAACACCATATATTTT. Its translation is CAWSWGQTGNTIYF. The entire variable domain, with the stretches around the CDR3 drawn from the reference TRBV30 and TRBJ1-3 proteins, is SQTIHQWPATLVQPVGSPLSLECTVEGTSNPNLYWYRQAAGRGLQLLFYSVGIGQISSEVPQNLSASRPQDRQFILSSKKLLLSDSGFYLCAWSWGQTGNTIYFGEGSWLTVV.